The 2 T cell receptor beta chains below come from one sample, sequenced in a study of shared clonotypes between healthy human individuals. The data were produced by immunoSEQ multiplex PCR, yet TCRdb's version contains in-frame clones alone and is incomplete. The sample carries over 2 million clones, just under 95% recorded once. The sequenced sample consisted of naive CD4+ T cells from PBMCs. Subset meaning: CD45RA+ positively selected. Receptor source: a man between 18 and 35 years old in good health. Some clones in this sample may be carry-over from other donors' samples.

This chain links TRBV10-3 with TRBJ2-1; D not certain. CDR1 is ENHRY, CDR2 SYGVKD, per germline. The CDR3 has 12 residues. Trimming took off 0 bases at V and 7 bases at J, with 4 bases between the two ends. The CDR3 spells CAISESANEQFF. The DNA for the CDR3 is TGTGCCATCAGTGAGTCAGCGAATGAGCAGTTCTTC.

CDR3 bases: TGTGCCAGTACCAGGAACTATGGCTACACCTTC. Amino acid sequence: CASTRNYGYTF. The chain couples TRBV19 to TRBJ1-2; the D is unclear. V dropped 7 bases and J dropped 2 bases, with 5 bases sitting between them. Germline V CDR1 and CDR2: LNHDA, SQIVND (reference sequence). The CDR3 length is 11 residues.